One T cell receptor (beta chain) is described in this entry. Its cognate antigen is unknown. 5'RACE with 10-nucleotide random UMIs produced the cDNA. Over 190 million TCR-beta sequences from 15-18 subjects came from every sequencing run. TCRdb independently ran MiXCR on the 5' RACE reads; one entry per CDR3 protein. In the table there are 49,000 or so distinct CDR3 sequences, just under 4.5% of which are singletons. The sample is drawn from a study of neurological immune-mediated disorders. Notes on the study in general: The study phylogenetically grouped the repertoires of 18 of 34 multiple sclerosis patients into one related-CDR3 cluster, a possible signature.

Sequencing was performed on PBMCs. This TCR came from a woman aged 55 to 70 with multiple sclerosis.

Here the CDR3 reads CASSPWTSGETQYF. The CDR3 region has the DNA TGCGCCAGCAGCCCCTGGACTAGTGGAGAGACCCAGTACTTC. The chain uses TRBV5-1 and TRBJ2-5; the match to TRBD2 covers 7 bases. This CDR3 is 14 amino acids long. From germline, CDR1 is SGHRS and CDR2 YFSETQ. The V and J ends lost 4 bases and 4 bases, in that order; junction bases with no gene match: 7.